Listed here are 7 T cell receptor beta chains from one sample, sequenced in a study of regulatory T cells in long-lasting Graves disease. The time point: newly diagnosed GD, antithyroid drugs for less than 3 months. Scientists built the TCR library using RNA that was extracted from PBMCs. Library construction for TCR beta used iRepertoire HTBI primers and Arm-PCR of CDR3 regions. TCRdb redid the calling of the multiplex PCR reads with MiXCR, one entry per CDR3 protein. The sample includes 510,000 or so distinct CDR3 sequences, around 12% of them seen just once. This sample also belongs to another study, concerning T cells in Graves' hyperthyroidism and ophthalmopathy.

This material consisted of peripheral blood mononuclear cells (PBMCs), taken at new diagnosis, from a patient treated with antithyroid drugs. The receptors derive from a woman in her 30s with Graves disease.

V and J are TRBV10-3 and TRBJ2-7, with 9 bases lining up with TRBD1. This CDR3 is built from 14 residues. The J segment lost 1 base and the V segment lost 11 bases, leaving 9 bases of the junction unmatched. Germline V gene sequence: CDR1 ENHRY, CDR2 SYGVKD. CDR3 sequence (DNA): TGTGCCGCCCCGCCCGGGACAGGGTCCTACGAGCAGTACTTC. This codes for CAAPPGTGSYEQYF.

This clonotype has ten or more counts. The V gene is TRBV28, the J gene TRBJ1-2; D is perhaps TRBD1 (5 bases). V was pared by 2 bases and J by 3 bases, with 10 bases between. The CDR3 sequence is 14 residues long. CDR1 is MDHEN, CDR2 SYDVKM, per germline. The CDR3 DNA sequence: TGTGCCAGCAGTTTAGAGGACACCTACTATGGCTACACCTTC. Amino acid sequence: CASSLEDTYYGYTF.

This clonotype was seen at least ten times. The chain recombines TRBV20-1 with TRBJ2-4, with D uncertain. CDR1 and CDR2 (germline): DFQATT, SNEGSKA (reference sequence). This CDR3 has 17 residues. Trimming pared 0 bases from V and 0 bases from J, leaving 15 bases between. CDR3 DNA: TGCAGTGCTAGAGATATCCGGGTAGCACTAGCCAAAAACATTCAGTACTTC. Protein product: CSARDIRVALAKNIQYF.

The V and J genes are TRBV7-2 and TRBJ1-5; D gene ambiguous. The length of the CDR3 is 15 residues. Germline V gene sequence: CDR1 SGHTA, CDR2 FQGNSA. Trimming took 5 bases from V and 2 from J, leaving 13 bases between them. CDR3: CASSLLALGNQPQHF. CDR3 nucleotides: TGTGCCAGCAGCCTCCTAGCCCTCGGCAATCAGCCCCAGCATTTT.

This clonotype was detected many times. The chain combines TRBV7-6 with TRBJ2-2, with 10 bases aligning to TRBD1. J gave up 4 bases and V 2 bases, and 10 bases lay outside the gene matches. CDR1 is SGHVS and CDR2 is FNYEAQ in the germline V gene. CDR3 length: 18 amino acids. The CDR3: CASSLYAPGTGVTGELFF. The CDR3 DNA is TGTGCCAGCAGCTTATATGCCCCCGGGACAGGGGTCACCGGGGAGCTGTTTTTT.

This clonotype was observed at least ten times. In DNA, the CDR3 is TGCGCCAGCAGCCCCGAGGCGTACACTGAAGCTTTCTTT. Translation gives CASSPEAYTEAFF. The chain joins TRBV5-1 to TRBJ1-1, with D hard to call. CDR1 is SGHRS, CDR2 YFSETQ, per germline. V lost 4 bases and J lost 3, with 10 bases in between. The CDR3 length is 13 residues.

This clonotype was recorded a few times. The rearrangement joins TRBV12-3 or TRBV12-4 to TRBJ2-6; D gene ambiguous. V lost 10 bases and J lost 1, with 11 bases in between. The CDR3 runs to 14 residues. This CDR3 reads CAIPPRSGANVLTF. CDR3 in DNA: TGTGCCATCCCCCCTAGGTCTGGGGCCAACGTCCTGACTTTC.